This T cell receptor beta chain was captured by sequencing in a study of blood T cell repertoires in COVID-19 (dated by TCRdb to 2018 to 2020). About the full investigation: Samples from collaborators originated in the United States, Italy and Spain and spanned both the acute and convalescent phases of COVID-19. The prospective study material was composed of cDNA or gDNA derived from T cells, B-cell-depleted T cells, or PBMCs. Deeply sampled blood TCRbeta repertoires from subjects exposed to, actively infected with, or recovered from COVID-19 were included in the dataset. A freely available public database, intended as a resource for researchers studying the immune response to SARS-CoV-2, is where the repertoires were released. Samples came from the ongoing ImmuneRACE study (first 160 participants) plus 1,254 subjects from 6 global collaborators. The sample metadata nearly always contained a de-identified subject ID, COVID-19 status, age in years and sex. Where available, HLA class I and class II types were obtained from metadata supplied by the sample provider rather than from assay-based typing.

In the prospective study, participants were about 18 to 95 years old, resided in around 25 geographic areas of the United States, and were enrolled through a virtual design. Cohort assignment in the prospective study relied on participant-reported clinical history from a screening survey and a study questionnaire. Recovered participants in ImmuneRACE Cohort 3 were defined as having two consecutive negative NP/OP PCR tests, clearance from a healthcare professional, or resolution of symptoms. In the prospective study, whole blood, serum and a nasopharyngeal or oropharyngeal swab were collected from each participant by mobile phlebotomists. Additional blood draws and questionnaires over a roughly two-month period could optionally be provided by prospective study participants. Before DNA extraction, blood samples from the prospective study were shipped at room temperature or frozen. Worth noting for this clone: Its antigen is unknown. No base-level quality is on record; no much larger clone is a single base apart.

The paper as a whole reports these results and caveats: The amount of clinical and demographic metadata varied by source and participant and was provided uncurated.

The junction shows trimming of 3 bases on V and 1 base on J, and the gene matches do not reach 5 bases of it. The germline V gene specifies SGDLS as CDR1 and YYNGEE as CDR2. From cysteine to phenylalanine, the CDR3 is 16 amino acids long. The sequence is cut down to CDR3 DNA, 48 bases in frame from base 1. The immunoSEQ Assay, a bias-controlled multiplex PCR, was used to amplify TCRbeta CDR3 regions from genomic DNA. Per the source publication's procedure: The number of nucleated cells in each sample was estimated from the amplification of reference gene primers within the assay. Sequence reads were collapsed and filtered to measure the absolute abundance of every unique TCRbeta CDR3 rearrangement. For each sample, productive Simpson clonality was calculated as the square root of Simpson's diversity index over productive rearrangements. The table comes from immuneACCESS by way of TCRdb, which keeps in-frame sequences with V and J called. Part of the clones is missing from these tables; in studies checked, under half for an unresolved V gene and the rest for unknown reasons. D and trimming were read from the DNA, whereas the V and J calls and clone size are those reported in that table. The sample has approximately 160,000 clones on record, around 82% of them singletons. Of the sample, 6% is held by the ten largest clones.

This sequence was found in a man aged 40-49 years who had recovered from COVID-19. The specimen was PBMCs or T cells enriched from blood (not recorded which). The rearrangement combines TRBV9 with TRBJ2-5; 11 junctional bases match TRBD1. The CDR3 reads as follows: CASSARDRGFQETQYF. The DNA sequence is TGTGCCAGCAGCGCCCGGGACAGGGGGTTCCAAGAGACCCAGTACTTC.